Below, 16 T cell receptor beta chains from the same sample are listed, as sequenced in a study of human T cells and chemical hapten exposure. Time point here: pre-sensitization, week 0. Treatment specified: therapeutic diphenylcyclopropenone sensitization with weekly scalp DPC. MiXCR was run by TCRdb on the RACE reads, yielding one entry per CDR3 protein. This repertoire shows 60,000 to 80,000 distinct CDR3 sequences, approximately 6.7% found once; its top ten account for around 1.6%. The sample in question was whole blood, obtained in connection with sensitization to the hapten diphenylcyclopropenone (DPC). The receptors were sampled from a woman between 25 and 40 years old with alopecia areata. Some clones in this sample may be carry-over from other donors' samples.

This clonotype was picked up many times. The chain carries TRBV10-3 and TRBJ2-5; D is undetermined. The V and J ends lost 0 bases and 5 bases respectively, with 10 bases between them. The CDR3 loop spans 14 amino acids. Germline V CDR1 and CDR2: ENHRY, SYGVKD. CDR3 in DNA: TGTGCCATCAGTGAGTCTTTGGTCGGGGAGACCCAGTACTTC. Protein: CAISESLVGETQYF.

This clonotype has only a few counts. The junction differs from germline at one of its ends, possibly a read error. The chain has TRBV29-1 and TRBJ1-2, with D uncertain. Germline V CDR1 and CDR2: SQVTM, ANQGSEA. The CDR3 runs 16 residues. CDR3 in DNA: TGCAGCGTCCTGTTTAGAACGAGAGGACCTAACTATGGCGACACCTTC. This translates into CSVLFRTRGPNYGDTF.

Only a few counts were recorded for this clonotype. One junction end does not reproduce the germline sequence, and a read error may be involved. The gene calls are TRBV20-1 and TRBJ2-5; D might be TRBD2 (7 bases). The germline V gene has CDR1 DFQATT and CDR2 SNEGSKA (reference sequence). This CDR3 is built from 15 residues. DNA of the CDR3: TGCAGTGCTAGATCCCCGGGGGGCGACAAAAAGACCCAGTGCTTC. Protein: CSARSPGGDKKTQCF.

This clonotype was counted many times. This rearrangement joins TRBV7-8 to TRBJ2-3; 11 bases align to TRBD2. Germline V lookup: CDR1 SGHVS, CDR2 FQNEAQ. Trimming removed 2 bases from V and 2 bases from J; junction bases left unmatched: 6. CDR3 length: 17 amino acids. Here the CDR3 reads CASSLSLAGGTTDTQYF. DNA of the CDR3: TGTGCCAGCAGCTTAAGTCTAGCGGGGGGAACCACAGATACGCAGTATTTT.

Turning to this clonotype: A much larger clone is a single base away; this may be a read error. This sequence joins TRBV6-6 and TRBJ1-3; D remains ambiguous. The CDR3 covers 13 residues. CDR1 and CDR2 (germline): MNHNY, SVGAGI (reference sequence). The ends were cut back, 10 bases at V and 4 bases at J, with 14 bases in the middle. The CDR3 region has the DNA TGTGCCAATGAGACACGACTCGGAAACACCATATATTTT. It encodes CANETRLGNTIYF.

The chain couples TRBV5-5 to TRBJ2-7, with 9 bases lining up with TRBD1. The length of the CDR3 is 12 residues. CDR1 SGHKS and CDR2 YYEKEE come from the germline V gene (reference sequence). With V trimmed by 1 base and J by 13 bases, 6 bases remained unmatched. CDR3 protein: CASSLWGQGHYF. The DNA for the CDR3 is TGTGCCAGCAGCTTGTGGGGACAGGGCCATTACTTC.

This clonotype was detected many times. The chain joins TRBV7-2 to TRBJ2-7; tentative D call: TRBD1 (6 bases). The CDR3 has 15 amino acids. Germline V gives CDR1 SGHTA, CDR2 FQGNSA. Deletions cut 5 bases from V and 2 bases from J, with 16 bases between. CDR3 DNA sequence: TGTGCCAGCAGCGAACAGGGTCTACTTACCTACGAGCAGTACTTC. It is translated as CASSEQGLLTYEQYF.

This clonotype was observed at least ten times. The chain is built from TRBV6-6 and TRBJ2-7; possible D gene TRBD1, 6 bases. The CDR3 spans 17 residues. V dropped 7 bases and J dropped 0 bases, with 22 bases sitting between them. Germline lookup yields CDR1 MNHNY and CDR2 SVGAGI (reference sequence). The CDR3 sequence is CASTKNRQEFSSYEQYF. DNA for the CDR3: TGTGCCAGCACCAAGAATAGACAGGAATTTAGCTCCTACGAGCAGTACTTC.

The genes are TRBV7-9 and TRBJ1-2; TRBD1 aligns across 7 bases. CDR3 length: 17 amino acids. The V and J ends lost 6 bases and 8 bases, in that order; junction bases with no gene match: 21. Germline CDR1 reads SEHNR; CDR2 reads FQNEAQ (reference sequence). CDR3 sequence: CASSFQSRDSRLGGYTF. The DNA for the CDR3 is TGTGCCAGCAGTTTCCAGTCCCGGGACAGTAGACTCGGGGGCTACACCTTC.

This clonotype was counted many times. CDR3 DNA sequence: TGTGCCAGCAGCTCTGAACGGGACAGGGGATCATATGGCTACACCTTC. It codes for CASSSERDRGSYGYTF. The chain recombines TRBV5-5 with TRBJ1-2, with TRBD1 matching 10 bases. Germline lookup yields CDR1 SGHKS and CDR2 YYEKEE (reference sequence). The CDR3 spans 16 residues. The V segment lost 3 bases and the J segment 5 bases; nucleotides outside the gene matches: 10.

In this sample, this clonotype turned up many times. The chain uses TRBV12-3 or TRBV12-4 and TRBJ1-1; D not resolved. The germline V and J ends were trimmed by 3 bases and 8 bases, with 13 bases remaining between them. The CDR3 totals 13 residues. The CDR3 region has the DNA TGTGCCAGCAGTTTGAGTCGAGGTAGGGAAGCTTTCTTT. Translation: CASSLSRGREAFF.

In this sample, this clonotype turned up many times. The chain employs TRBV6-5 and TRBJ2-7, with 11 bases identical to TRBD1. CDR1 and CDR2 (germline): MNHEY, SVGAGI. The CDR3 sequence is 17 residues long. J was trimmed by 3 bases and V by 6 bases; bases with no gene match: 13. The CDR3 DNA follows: TGTGCCAGCAGCCTTCGCCAAATGGGGACAGGGGGCTACGAGCAGTACTTC. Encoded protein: CASSLRQMGTGGYEQYF.

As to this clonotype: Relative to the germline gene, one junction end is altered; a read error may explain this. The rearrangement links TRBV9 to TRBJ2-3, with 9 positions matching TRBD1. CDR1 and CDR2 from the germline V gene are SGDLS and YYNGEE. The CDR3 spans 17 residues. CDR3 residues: CANSGTGNPPGGDTQYF. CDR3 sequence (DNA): TGTGCCAACAGCGGGACAGGGAACCCACCGGGGGGAGATACGCAGTATTTT. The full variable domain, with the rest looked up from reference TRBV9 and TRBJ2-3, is DSGVTQTPKHLITATGQRVTLRCSPRSGDLSVYWYQQSLDQGLQFLIQYYNGEERAKGNILERFSAQQFPDLHSELNLSSLELGDSALYFCANSGTGNPPGGDTQYFGPGTRLTVL.

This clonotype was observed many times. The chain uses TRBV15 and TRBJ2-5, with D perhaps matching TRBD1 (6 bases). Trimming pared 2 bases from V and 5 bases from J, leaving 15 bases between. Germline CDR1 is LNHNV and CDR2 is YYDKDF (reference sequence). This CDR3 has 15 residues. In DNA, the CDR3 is TGTGCCACCAGCAGAATGGACAGAAGGTCGGAGACCCAGTACTTC. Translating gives CATSRMDRRSETQYF.

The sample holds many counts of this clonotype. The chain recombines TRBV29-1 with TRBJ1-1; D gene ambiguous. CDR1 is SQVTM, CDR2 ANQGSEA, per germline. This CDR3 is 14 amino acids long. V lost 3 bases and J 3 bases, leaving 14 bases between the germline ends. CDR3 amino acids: CSVDLPEQDTEAFF. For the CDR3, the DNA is TGCAGCGTTGACCTTCCCGAGCAGGACACTGAAGCTTTCTTT.

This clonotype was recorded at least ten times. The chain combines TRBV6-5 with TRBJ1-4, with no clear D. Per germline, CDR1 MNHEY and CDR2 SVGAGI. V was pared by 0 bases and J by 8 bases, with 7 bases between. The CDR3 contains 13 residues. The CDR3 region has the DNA TGTGCCAGCAGTTACTCGAGCCGAGAAAAACTGTTTTTT. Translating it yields CASSYSSREKLFF.